This TCR beta chain comes out of a study of OX40 agonist ivuxolimab in advanced cancers. Study background: Prior anti-PD-1, anti-PD-L1 or anti-CTLA-4 therapy was allowed; roughly 40% had some. Partial responses occurred in Three dose-escalation patients, one with hepatocellular carcinoma and two with cutaneous melanoma. Study-wide results and caveats: Expanded clones belonging to CD8+ T cells outnumbered, on average, those of CD4+.

About this clone itself: The antigen remains undetermined.

The repertoire was sequenced with immunoSEQ multiplex PCR; TCRdb's copy has only in-frame clones and lacks some. In the table there are tens of thousands of clones, around 84% of which are singletons. Blood sampling was done at baseline, cycle 4 day 1, and cycle 7 day 1. This receptor was obtained from an adult with an advanced solid tumor such as melanoma, head and neck, liver or kidney cancer. This sample comprised CD4+ or CD8+ T cells sorted from blood, obtained in a trial of the OX40 agonist ivuxolimab.

The CDR3 spells CASSRAGTGGSYEQYF. The DNA for the CDR3 is TGTGCCAGCAGTCGCGCAGGGACAGGGGGCTCCTACGAGCAGTACTTC. The chain combines TRBV27 with TRBJ2-7; 11 nucleotides line up with TRBD1. The CDR3 covers 16 residues. Germline V lookup: CDR1 MNHEY, CDR2 SMNVEV (reference sequence). V was clipped by 5 bases and J by 0 bases; unmatched bases: 6.